Detailed here is one TCR beta chain. Germline V gene lookup returns CDR1 MNHEY and CDR2 SVGAGI. V lost 0 bases and J lost 0, with 8 bases in between. This CDR3 has 15 residues. These data come from a study of blood T cell repertoires in COVID-19. About the research overall: Samples came from the United States, Italy and Spain, spanning acute and convalescent COVID-19. Nucleic acid was either cDNA or gDNA, and it came from T cells, B-cell-depleted T cells, or PBMCs.

Authors' analysis steps: Estimated nucleated cell counts came from reference gene primer amplification. TCRdb's table, derived via immunoSEQ multiplex PCR, lists solely in-frame clones and lacks some. The D gene and trimming were derived from the DNA, and the V and J assignments and clone size from that table. The sample records 200,000 or so clones, 70% to 85% being singletons. Input material: peripheral blood. This chain links TRBV6-5 with TRBJ1-2, with TRBD1 as a possible D gene (6 bases). This clonotype originated in a woman younger than 45 with acute or convalescent COVID-19. The CDR3 bases are TGTGCCAGCAGTTACTCGAGACAGGCTAACTATGGCTACACCTTC. Translated: CASSYSRQANYGYTF.